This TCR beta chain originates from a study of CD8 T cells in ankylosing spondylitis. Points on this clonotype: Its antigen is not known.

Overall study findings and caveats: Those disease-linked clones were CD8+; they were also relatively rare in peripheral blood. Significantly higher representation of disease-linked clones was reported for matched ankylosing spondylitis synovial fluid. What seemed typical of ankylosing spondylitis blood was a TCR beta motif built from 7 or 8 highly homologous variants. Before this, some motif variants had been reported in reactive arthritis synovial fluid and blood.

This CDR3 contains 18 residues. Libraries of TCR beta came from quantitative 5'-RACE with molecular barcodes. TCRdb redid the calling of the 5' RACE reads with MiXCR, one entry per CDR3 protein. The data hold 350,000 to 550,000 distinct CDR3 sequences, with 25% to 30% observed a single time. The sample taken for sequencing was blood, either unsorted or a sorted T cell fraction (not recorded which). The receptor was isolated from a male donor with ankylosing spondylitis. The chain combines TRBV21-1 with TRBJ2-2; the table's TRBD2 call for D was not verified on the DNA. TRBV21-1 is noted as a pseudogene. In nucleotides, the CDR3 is TGTGCCAGCAGCACACCTCGACTAGCGGGAGTCAGCACCGGGGAGCTGTTTTTT. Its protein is CASSTPRLAGVSTGELFF.